Presented here are 16 T cell receptor beta chains from one specimen sequenced in a study of blood T cell repertoires in COVID-19. Sequencing was performed with immunoSEQ multiplex PCR; in TCRdb, only in-frame clones are kept and a portion is missing. The sample lists 100,000 to 150,000 clones; approximately 87% were seen once. The sample taken for sequencing was peripheral blood. The origin of the receptors is a man between 50 and 59 years old with acute or convalescent COVID-19.

The chain couples TRBV10-3 to TRBJ2-3; possibly TRBD2 for D (6 bases). This CDR3 is 13 amino acids long. Germline assignment: CDR1 ENHRY and CDR2 SYGVKD. V shed 6 bases and J shed 6 bases, with 13 bases lying between them. The CDR3 spells CAIRGTVPDTQYF. The CDR3 region has the DNA TGTGCCATCAGAGGGACTGTTCCGGATACGCAGTATTTT.

The chain is built from TRBV13 and TRBJ1-1; TRBD1 might be the D (6 bases). The CDR3 contains 16 residues. V lost 5 bases to trimming and J lost 0 bases, with 16 bases between them. CDR1 and CDR2 (germline): PRHDT, FYEKMQ (reference sequence). The DNA of the CDR3 is TGTGCCAGCAGCGCCGCCGGAAGGGGGATGAACACTGAAGCTTTCTTT. Its translation: CASSAAGRGMNTEAFF.

The chain is built from TRBV5-6 and TRBJ2-7; TRBD1 matches 7 bases. The germline V gene has CDR1 SGHDT and CDR2 YYEEEE. V lost 4 bases to trimming and J lost 1 base; unmatched junction nucleotides: 5. This CDR3 has 14 residues. This CDR3 is CASSMDRTSYEQYF. DNA of the CDR3: TGTGCCAGCAGCATGGACAGGACGTCCTACGAGCAGTACTTC.

CDR3 sequence reads: CASSKGGRQETQYF. CDR3 nucleotides: TGCGCCAGCTCAAAGGGGGGGAGACAAGAGACCCAGTACTTC. J is TRBJ2-5 and V is TRBV10-1, with a tentative D call TRBD2 (7 bases). This CDR3 has 14 residues. The V gene's germline CDR1 is WNHNN and CDR2 SYGVQD (reference sequence). V lost 8 bases and J 2 bases, leaving 15 bases between the germline ends.

The rearrangement links TRBV30 to TRBJ1-6; D ambiguous. The CDR3 extends over 15 amino acids. Germline CDR1 and CDR2: GTSNPN and SVGIG (reference sequence). V lost 3 bases and J 0 bases, leaving 9 bases between the germline ends. This CDR3 is CAWRQPSSYNSPLHF. CDR3 sequence (DNA): TGTGCCTGGAGGCAGCCTAGCTCCTATAATTCACCCCTCCACTTT.

The V call is TRBV27, the J call TRBJ2-2; 7 positions agree with TRBD2. There are 16 residues in the CDR3. Germline values: CDR1 MNHEY, CDR2 SMNVEV (reference sequence). Trimming at V came to 2 bases and at J to 8 bases, leaving 11 bases not matched to a gene. CDR3: CASSLIAGARWGELFF. The CDR3 coding sequence is TGTGCCAGCAGTTTAATTGCGGGAGCTAGGTGGGGGGAGCTGTTTTTT.

The V and J genes are TRBV27 and TRBJ1-5, with TRBD1 as a possible D gene (6 bases). The CDR3 consists of 14 residues. The germline gives CDR1 MNHEY, CDR2 SMNVEV (reference sequence). V lost 2 bases and J lost 6, with 11 bases in between. The CDR3 region is CASSLVSGVQPQHF. CDR3 DNA sequence: TGTGCCAGCAGTTTAGTATCAGGGGTTCAGCCCCAGCATTTT.

The V call is TRBV2, the J call TRBJ1-2, with TRBD1 matching over 8 bases. Per germline, CDR1 SNHLY and CDR2 FYNNEI. The CDR3 has 14 amino acids. V trimming: 3 bases; J trimming: 5 bases; junction bases outside the gene matches: 5. DNA of the CDR3: TGTGCCAGCAGTGACATACAGGGGGTTTATGGCTACACCTTC. It translates to CASSDIQGVYGYTF.

The rearrangement links TRBV12-5 to TRBJ2-2; D may be TRBD2 (5 bases). With 1 base removed from V and 7 bases from J, the gap between germline ends came to 25 bases. CDR1 is LGHNT, CDR2 FRNRAP, per germline. The CDR3 has 19 amino acids. The CDR3 region is CASGLGTLTGRHDLGELFF. The CDR3 region has the DNA TGTGCTAGTGGTTTGGGTACCTTGACGGGAAGACACGACCTCGGGGAGCTGTTTTTT.

The chain carries TRBV6-5 and TRBJ2-2; 7 bases are shared with TRBD2. The trim removed 6 bases at V and 1 base at J, leaving 5 bases unmatched. There are 15 residues in the CDR3. Germline CDR1 is MNHEY and CDR2 is SVGAGI. CDR3 in amino acids: CASSFGLENTGELFF. CDR3 nucleotide sequence: TGTGCCAGCAGCTTCGGACTAGAGAACACCGGGGAGCTGTTTTTT.

The rearrangement joins TRBV24-1 to TRBJ1-2, with TRBD1 as a possible D gene (5 bases). The V gene's germline CDR1 is KGHDR and CDR2 SFDVKD. V gave up 9 bases and J gave up 5 bases, with 24 bases separating them. This CDR3 region has 16 residues. CDR3 region: CATSFPQAGKGYGYTF. CDR3 DNA: TGTGCCACCTCATTCCCACAGGCCGGAAAAGGTTATGGCTACACCTTC.

This chain links TRBV27 with TRBJ1-1; D call uncertain. This CDR3 has 14 residues. CDR1 is MNHEY, CDR2 SMNVEV, per germline (reference sequence). Trimming removed 6 bases from V and 4 bases from J, with 15 bases in between. CDR3 sequence: CASSYNWAFTEAFF. The CDR3 DNA follows: TGTGCCAGCAGCTACAACTGGGCGTTCACTGAAGCTTTCTTT.

The CDR3 region is CASRTGLAGIYEQYF. For the CDR3, the DNA is TGTGCCAGCAGGACAGGACTAGCGGGGATCTACGAGCAGTACTTC. The rearrangement joins TRBV6-5 to TRBJ2-7; 12 nucleotides line up with TRBD2. Trimming took 6 bases from V and 3 from J; bases not matched to a gene: 6. From germline, CDR1 is MNHEY and CDR2 SVGAGI. The CDR3 loop spans 15 amino acids.

This chain uses TRBV14 with TRBJ1-6; 7 positions match TRBD1. The CDR3 length is 14 residues. Losses at the gene ends were 0 bases for V and 10 bases for J; bases not matched to a gene: 3. Germline CDR1 SGHDN, CDR2 FVKESK. The CDR3 sequence is CASSQERGRSPLHF. For the CDR3, the DNA is TGTGCCAGCAGCCAAGAAAGGGGGCGATCACCCCTCCACTTT.

The genes are TRBV18 and TRBJ2-3; a weak D match, TRBD2 (5 bases). The V gene lost 3 bases and the J gene lost 5 bases, with 9 bases spanning the gap. CDR1 KGHSH and CDR2 LQKENI come from the germline V gene. CDR3 length equals 13 residues. The CDR3 loop is CASSPDYEDTQYF. CDR3 DNA: TGTGCCAGCTCACCTGACTACGAAGATACGCAGTATTTT.

The chain carries TRBV12-3 or TRBV12-4 and TRBJ1-1, with a weak D call TRBD1 (5 bases). The CDR3 is 11 residues long. The ends were cut back, 6 bases at V and 8 bases at J, with 10 bases in the middle. The DNA for the CDR3 is TGTGCCAGCAGCCCCGACAGAGAAGCTTTCTTT. Translating gives CASSPDREAFF.